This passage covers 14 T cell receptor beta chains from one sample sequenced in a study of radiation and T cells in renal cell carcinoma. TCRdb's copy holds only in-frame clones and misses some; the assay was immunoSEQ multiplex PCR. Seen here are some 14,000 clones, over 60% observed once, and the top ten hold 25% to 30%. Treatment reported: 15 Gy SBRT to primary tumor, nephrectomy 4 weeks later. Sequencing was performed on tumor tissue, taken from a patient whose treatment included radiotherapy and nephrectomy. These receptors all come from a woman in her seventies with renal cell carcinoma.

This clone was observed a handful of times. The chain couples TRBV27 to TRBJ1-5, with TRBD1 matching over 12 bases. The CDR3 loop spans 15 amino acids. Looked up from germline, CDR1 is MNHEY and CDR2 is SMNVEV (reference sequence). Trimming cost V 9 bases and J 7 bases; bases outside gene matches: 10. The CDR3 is CASASAGTGGQPQHF. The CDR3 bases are TGTGCCAGTGCCTCCGCCGGGACAGGGGGCCAGCCCCAGCATTTT.

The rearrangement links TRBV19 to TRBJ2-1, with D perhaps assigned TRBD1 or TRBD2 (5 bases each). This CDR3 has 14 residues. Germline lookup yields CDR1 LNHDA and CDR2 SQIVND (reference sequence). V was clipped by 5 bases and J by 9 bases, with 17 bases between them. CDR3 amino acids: CASSLGPNLGEQFF. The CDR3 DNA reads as TGTGCCAGTAGTTTGGGACCCAATTTGGGTGAGCAGTTCTTC.

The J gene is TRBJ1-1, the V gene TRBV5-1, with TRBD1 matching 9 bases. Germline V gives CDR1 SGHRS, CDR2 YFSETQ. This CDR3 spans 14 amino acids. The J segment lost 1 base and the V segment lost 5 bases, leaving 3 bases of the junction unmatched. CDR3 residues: CASRTGGSNTEAFF. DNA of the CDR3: TGCGCCAGCAGAACAGGGGGCTCGAACACTGAAGCTTTCTTT. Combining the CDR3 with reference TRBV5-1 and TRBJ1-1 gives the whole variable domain KAGVTQTPRYLIKTRGQQVTLSCSPISGHRSVSWYQQTPGQGLQFLFEYFSETQRNKGNFPGRFSGRQFSNSRSEMNVSTLELGDSALYLCASRTGGSNTEAFFGQGTRLTVV.

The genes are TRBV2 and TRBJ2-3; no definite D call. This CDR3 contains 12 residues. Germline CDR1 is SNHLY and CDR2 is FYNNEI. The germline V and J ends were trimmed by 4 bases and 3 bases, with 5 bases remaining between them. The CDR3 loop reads CASSVLTDTQYF. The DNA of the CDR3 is TGTGCCAGCAGTGTCCTTACAGATACGCAGTATTTT. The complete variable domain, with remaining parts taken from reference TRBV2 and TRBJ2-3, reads EPEVTQTPSHQVTQMGQEVILRCVPISNHLYFYWYRQILGQKVEFLVSFYNNEISEKSEIFDDQFSVERPDGSNFTLKIRSTKLEDSAMYFCASSVLTDTQYFGPGTRLTVL.

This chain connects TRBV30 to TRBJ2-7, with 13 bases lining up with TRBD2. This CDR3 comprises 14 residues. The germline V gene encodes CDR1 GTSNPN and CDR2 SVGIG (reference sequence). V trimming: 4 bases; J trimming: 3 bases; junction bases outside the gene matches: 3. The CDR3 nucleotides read TGTGCCTGGACCCGGACTAGCGGGAGCTACGAGCAGTACTTC. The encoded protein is CAWTRTSGSYEQYF.

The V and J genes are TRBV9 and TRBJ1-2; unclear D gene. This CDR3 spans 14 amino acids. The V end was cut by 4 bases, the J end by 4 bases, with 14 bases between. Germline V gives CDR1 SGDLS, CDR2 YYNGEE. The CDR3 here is CASSPLPGSYGYTF. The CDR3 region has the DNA TGTGCCAGCAGCCCCCTTCCGGGGAGCTATGGCTACACCTTC. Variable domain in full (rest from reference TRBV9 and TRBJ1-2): DSGVTQTPKHLITATGQRVTLRCSPRSGDLSVYWYQQSLDQGLQFLIQYYNGEERAKGNILERFSAQQFPDLHSELNLSSLELGDSALYFCASSPLPGSYGYTFGSGTRLTVV.

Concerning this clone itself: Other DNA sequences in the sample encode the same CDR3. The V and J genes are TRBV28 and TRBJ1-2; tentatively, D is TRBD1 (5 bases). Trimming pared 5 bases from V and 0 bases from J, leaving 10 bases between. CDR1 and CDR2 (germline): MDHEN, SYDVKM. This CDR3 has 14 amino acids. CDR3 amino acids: CASSPGPTNYGYTF. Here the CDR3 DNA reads TGTGCCAGCAGTCCGGGGCCCACTAACTATGGCTACACCTTC.

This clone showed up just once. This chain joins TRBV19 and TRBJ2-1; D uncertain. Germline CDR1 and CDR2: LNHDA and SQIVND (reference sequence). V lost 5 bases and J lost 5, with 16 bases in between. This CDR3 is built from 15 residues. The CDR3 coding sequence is TGTGCCAGTAGTCGGTCCCACCGTGTCGACAATGAGCAGTTCTTC. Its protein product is CASSRSHRVDNEQFF.

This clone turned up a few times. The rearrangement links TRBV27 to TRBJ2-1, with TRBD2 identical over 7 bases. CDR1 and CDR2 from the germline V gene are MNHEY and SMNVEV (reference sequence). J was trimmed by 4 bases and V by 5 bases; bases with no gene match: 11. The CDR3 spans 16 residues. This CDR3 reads CASSALASGLYNEQFF. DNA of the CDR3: TGTGCCAGCAGTGCCCTAGCTAGCGGCCTATACAATGAGCAGTTCTTC.

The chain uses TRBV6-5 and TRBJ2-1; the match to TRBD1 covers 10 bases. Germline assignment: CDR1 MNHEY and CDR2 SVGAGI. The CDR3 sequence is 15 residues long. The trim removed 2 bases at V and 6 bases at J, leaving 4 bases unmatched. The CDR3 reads CASSYGTGAVNEQFF. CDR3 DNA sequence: TGTGCCAGCAGTTACGGGACAGGGGCCGTCAATGAGCAGTTCTTC.

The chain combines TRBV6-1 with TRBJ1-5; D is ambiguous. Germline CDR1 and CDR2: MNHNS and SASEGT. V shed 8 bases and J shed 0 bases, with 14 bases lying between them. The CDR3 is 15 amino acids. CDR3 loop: CASRLVGSSNQPQHF. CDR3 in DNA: TGTGCCAGCCGATTGGTGGGGTCTAGCAATCAGCCCCAGCATTTT.

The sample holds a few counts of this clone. The CDR3 bases are TGTGCCAGCAGCTTTACGAACACTGAAGCTTTCTTT. This sequence encodes CASSFTNTEAFF. The rearrangement links TRBV5-4 to TRBJ1-1, with D uncertain. The germline gives CDR1 SGHNT, CDR2 YYREEE (reference sequence). CDR3 length: 12 amino acids. V lost 2 bases and J lost 1, with 3 bases in between.

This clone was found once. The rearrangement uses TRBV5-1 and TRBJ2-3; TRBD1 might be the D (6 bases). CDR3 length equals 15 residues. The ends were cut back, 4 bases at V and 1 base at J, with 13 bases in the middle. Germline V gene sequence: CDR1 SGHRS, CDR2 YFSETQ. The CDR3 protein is CASSQMDSRTDTQYF. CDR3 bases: TGCGCCAGCAGCCAGATGGACAGCCGCACAGATACGCAGTATTTT.

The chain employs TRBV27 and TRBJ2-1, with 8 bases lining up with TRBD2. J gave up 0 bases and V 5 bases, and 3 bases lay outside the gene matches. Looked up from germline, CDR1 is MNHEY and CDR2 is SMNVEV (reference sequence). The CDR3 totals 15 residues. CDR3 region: CASSSGRSSYNEQFF. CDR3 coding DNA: TGTGCCAGCAGTAGCGGGAGAAGCTCCTACAATGAGCAGTTCTTC.